The present T cell receptor beta chain was sequenced within a study of T cells after yellow fever vaccination. Study-wide findings and caveats: Once the booster was given, most primary-vaccination clones reappeared, at about 97% for CD4 and 88% for CD8. Some clonotypes were seen in both the CD4 and the CD8 compartments. These made up a small share and likely arose from convergent recombination.

Trimming shortened V by 3 bases and J by 0 bases, and 12 bases separated the two germline ends. In germline, CDR1 is DFQATT, CDR2 SNEGSKA (reference sequence). The CDR3 consists of 14 residues. Template-switching 5'RACE yielded the TCR cDNA; a universal primer site and UMIs were added in the process. TCRdb called the 5' RACE reads again in MiXCR, with one record for every CDR3 protein. The sample lists approximately 450,000 distinct CDR3 sequences, around 19% occurring once. A single count supports this clonotype. The antigen is not known. This TCR was sampled from a man aged 18 to 29 who received the YFV17D yellow fever vaccine. The sample consisted of PBMCs, taken before the yellow fever booster vaccination. The V and J genes are TRBV20-1 and TRBJ2-7; D is unclear. In DNA form, the CDR3 reads TGCAGTGCTAGGGTACCCGCGCCCTCCTACGAGCAGTACTTC. Its protein product is CSARVPAPSYEQYF.